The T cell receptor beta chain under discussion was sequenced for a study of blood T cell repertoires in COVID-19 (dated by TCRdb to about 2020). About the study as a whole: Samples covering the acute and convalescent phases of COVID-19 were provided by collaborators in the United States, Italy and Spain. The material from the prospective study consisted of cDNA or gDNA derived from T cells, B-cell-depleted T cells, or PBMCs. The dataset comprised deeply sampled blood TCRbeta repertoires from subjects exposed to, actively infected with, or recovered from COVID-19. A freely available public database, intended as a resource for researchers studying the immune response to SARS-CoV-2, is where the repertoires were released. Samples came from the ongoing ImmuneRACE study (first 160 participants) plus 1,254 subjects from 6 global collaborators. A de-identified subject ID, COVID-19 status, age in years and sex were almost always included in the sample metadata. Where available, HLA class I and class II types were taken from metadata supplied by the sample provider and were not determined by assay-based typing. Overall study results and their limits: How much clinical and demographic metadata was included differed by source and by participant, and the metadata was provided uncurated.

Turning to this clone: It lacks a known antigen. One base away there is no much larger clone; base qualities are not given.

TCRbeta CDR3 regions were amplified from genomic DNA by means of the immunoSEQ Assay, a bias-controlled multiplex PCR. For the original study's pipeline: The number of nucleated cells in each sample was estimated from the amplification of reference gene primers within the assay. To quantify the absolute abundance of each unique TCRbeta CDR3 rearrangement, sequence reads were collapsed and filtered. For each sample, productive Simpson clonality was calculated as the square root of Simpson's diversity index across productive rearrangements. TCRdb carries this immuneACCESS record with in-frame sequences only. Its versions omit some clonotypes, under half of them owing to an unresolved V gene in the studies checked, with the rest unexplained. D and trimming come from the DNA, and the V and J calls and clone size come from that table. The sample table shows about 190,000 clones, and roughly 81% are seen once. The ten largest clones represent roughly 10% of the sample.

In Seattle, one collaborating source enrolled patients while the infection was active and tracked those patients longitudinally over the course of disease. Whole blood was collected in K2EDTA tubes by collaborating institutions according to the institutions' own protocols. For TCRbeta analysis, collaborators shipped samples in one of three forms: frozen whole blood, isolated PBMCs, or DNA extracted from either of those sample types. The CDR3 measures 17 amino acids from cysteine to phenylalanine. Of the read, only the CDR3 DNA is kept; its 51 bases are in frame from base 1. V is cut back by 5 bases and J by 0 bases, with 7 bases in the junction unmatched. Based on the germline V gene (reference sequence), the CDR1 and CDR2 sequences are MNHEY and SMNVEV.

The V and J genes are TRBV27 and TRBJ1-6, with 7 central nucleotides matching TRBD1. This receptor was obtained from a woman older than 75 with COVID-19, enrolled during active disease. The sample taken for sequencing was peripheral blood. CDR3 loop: CASSPQGSGSYNSPLHF. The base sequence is TGTGCCAGCAGTCCACAGGGGTCGGGCTCCTATAATTCACCCCTCCACTTT.